This paragraph covers one T cell receptor beta chain sequence. V dropped 11 bases and J dropped 3 bases, with 20 bases sitting between them. Germline V gene data show CDR1 as MDHEN and CDR2 as SYDVKM. The CDR3 contains 14 residues. Those who participated ranged in age from roughly 18 to 100 years and resided in about two dozen US areas. The sample originates from a study of blood T cell repertoires in COVID-19. About the research overall: The cDNA or gDNA used as material had been derived from T cells, B-cell-depleted T cells, or PBMCs.

Per the authors' pipeline: Cell counts per sample came from amplifying reference gene primers. The method was immunoSEQ multiplex PCR; TCRdb's version includes in-frame clones alone and lacks a portion of them. Clonal size and the V and J genes are those of that table, whereas D and trimming came from the DNA. The sample yields about 220,000 clones, roughly 88% seen once. The receptor comes from a woman aged 45-60 years with acute COVID-19. Source material: PBMCs or T cells enriched from blood (not recorded which). The rearrangement links TRBV28 to TRBJ2-7, with D maybe TRBD2 (7 bases). The CDR3 loop reads CASWGGTPSYEQYF. The CDR3 coding sequence is TGTGCCTCATGGGGGGGGACACCAAGCTACGAGCAGTACTTC.